This T cell receptor beta chain was documented in a study of control samples from healthy donors and cancer patients. V trimming: 5 bases; J trimming: 4 bases; junction bases outside the gene matches: 2. CDR1 is KGHSH and CDR2 is LQKENI in the germline V gene. The CDR3 extends over 13 amino acids. Sequenced by immunoSEQ multiplex PCR; TCRdb stores in-frame clones only, minus some. The sample holds about 150,000 clones, over 90% seen once. This sequence originates from a man in his forties or fifties in good health. Sequenced: blood. V gene TRBV18 combines with J gene TRBJ1-5; 7 nucleotides align to TRBD1. The CDR3 DNA is TGTGCCAGCTCAGGGACAGATAATCAGCCCCAGCATTTT. It is translated as CASSGTDNQPQHF.